This T cell receptor (beta chain) was found in a study of blood T cell repertoires in COVID-19. The CDR3 is 14 residues long. The germline V gene has CDR1 MNHEY and CDR2 SVGEGT. V shed 6 bases and J shed 7 bases, with 18 bases lying between them. Using immunoSEQ multiplex PCR, the repertoire was profiled, and TCRdb retains in-frame clones only, with some absent. The sample shows some 120,000 clones, around nine tenths of them seen only once. The chain links TRBV6-2 or TRBV6-3 to TRBJ1-1, with TRBD1 as a possible D gene (6 bases). The sequenced material came from peripheral blood. The TCR originated in a woman older than 75 with acute or convalescent COVID-19. The CDR3 bases are TGTGCCAGCAGGCCTCAGGGGACGGGAGGTGAAGCTTTCTTT. It translates to CASRPQGTGGEAFF.